The present entry profiles one T cell receptor beta chain with its context. This sample was included in a study of blood T cell repertoires in COVID-19. Only in-frame clones appear in the TCRdb table, and some are missing; sequencing was by immunoSEQ multiplex PCR. The sample records tens of thousands of clones, around 80% being singletons. This CDR3 is built from 15 residues. Germline-derived CDR1 and CDR2 are MGHDK and SYGVNS. The trim removed 3 bases at V and 5 bases at J, leaving 5 bases unmatched. This chain links TRBV25-1 with TRBJ1-4, with TRBD1 matching 8 bases. Material for sequencing was peripheral blood. This clonotype originated in a woman of 80 years or more with acute or convalescent COVID-19. CDR3: CASSESGQGNEKLFF. CDR3 DNA sequence: TGTGCCAGCAGTGAGTCCGGACAGGGAAATGAAAAACTGTTTTTT.